These 11 T cell receptor beta chains share one sample of origin, sequenced in a study of blood T cell repertoires in COVID-19. Here immunoSEQ multiplex PCR was the method, and the copy in TCRdb shows in-frame clones only, minus some. The sample lists just under 150,000 clones, approximately 89% occurring once. Input material: peripheral blood. The receptors originated from a human donor in a cohort sampled during active COVID-19.

The chain couples TRBV5-1 to TRBJ2-1, with D perhaps matching TRBD2 (5 bases). Per germline, CDR1 SGHRS and CDR2 YFSETQ. V lost 2 bases to trimming and J lost 0 bases, with 9 bases between them. The length of the CDR3 is 15 residues. CDR3 nucleotide sequence: TGCGCCAGCAGCTTTGAGCGGATCTCCTACAATGAGCAGTTCTTC. Translating gives CASSFERISYNEQFF.

This chain links TRBV14 with TRBJ2-3; TRBD2 matches at 7 bases. CDR1 is SGHDN and CDR2 is FVKESK in the germline V gene. The CDR3 spans 15 residues. J was trimmed by 4 bases and V by 1 base; bases with no gene match: 5. The CDR3 region is CASSQVGGAPDTQYF. The CDR3 nucleotides are TGTGCCAGCAGCCAAGTGGGAGGGGCCCCAGATACGCAGTATTTT.

This chain uses TRBV5-4 with TRBJ1-4, with unresolved D. The germline gives CDR1 SGHNT, CDR2 YYREEE (reference sequence). Trimming took off 0 bases at V and 0 bases at J, with 6 bases between the two ends. This CDR3 region has 15 residues. This CDR3 is CASSLDRSTNEKLFF. DNA of the CDR3: TGTGCCAGCAGCTTGGATCGTTCAACTAATGAAAAACTGTTTTTT.

The sample holds a few counts of this clone. The sample contains more than one DNA sequence encoding this CDR3. The genes are TRBV9 and TRBJ1-1; no clear D gene. Germline loops: CDR1 SGDLS, CDR2 YYNGEE. The CDR3 is 13 residues long. Between the trimmed V and J ends, which lost 5 bases and 1 base, there was a span of 9 bases. The CDR3 here is CASSPGGNTEAFF. The CDR3 coding sequence is TGTGCCAGCAGTCCGGGTGGGAACACTGAAGCTTTCTTT. Variable domain in full (rest from reference TRBV9 and TRBJ1-1): DSGVTQTPKHLITATGQRVTLRCSPRSGDLSVYWYQQSLDQGLQFLIQYYNGEERAKGNILERFSAQQFPDLHSELNLSSLELGDSALYFCASSPGGNTEAFFGQGTRLTVV.

The rearrangement links TRBV10-2 to TRBJ2-1, with D possibly being TRBD2 (6 bases). CDR1 WSHSY and CDR2 SAAADI come from the germline V gene. The length of the CDR3 is 14 residues. The germline V and J ends were trimmed by 6 bases and 9 bases, with 18 bases remaining between them. CDR3 in DNA: TGCGCCAGCAGCGCGGGACTCGTCCCTGCTGAGCAGTTCTTC. This gives the protein CASSAGLVPAEQFF.

The rearrangement links TRBV6-5 to TRBJ2-7; no reliable D call. Per germline, CDR1 MNHEY and CDR2 SVGAGI. The CDR3 runs 14 residues. Trimming removed 2 bases at V and 5 bases at J, with 13 bases between. CDR3 loop: CASSYQTPLDEQYF. The CDR3 bases are TGTGCCAGCAGTTACCAGACTCCATTAGACGAGCAGTACTTC.

This chain links TRBV5-4 with TRBJ2-2, with D unresolved. With 0 bases removed from V and 5 bases from J, the gap between germline ends came to 8 bases. CDR3 length: 14 residues. Germline loops: CDR1 SGHNT, CDR2 YYREEE (reference sequence). The CDR3 region is CASSLDSTTGELFF. DNA for the CDR3: TGTGCCAGCAGCTTGGACTCCACGACCGGGGAGCTGTTTTTT.

V is TRBV3-1 (or the pseudogene TRBV3-2) and J is TRBJ1-2; 7 bases line up with TRBD1. Looked up from germline, CDR1 is LGHDT and CDR2 is YNNKEL (reference sequence). The ends lost 0 bases at V and 4 bases at J; junction bases unmatched: 5. The CDR3 is 15 residues long. CDR3 DNA: TGTGCCAGCAGCCAAGACCCGGGACAGAGCTATGGCTACACCTTC. Its protein is CASSQDPGQSYGYTF.

The V and J genes are TRBV4-2 and TRBJ2-7; 7 bases align to TRBD1. Trimming removed 1 base from V and 4 bases from J; junction bases left unmatched: 10. Germline CDR1 is LGHNA and CDR2 is YNFKEQ. The CDR3 runs to 16 residues. The CDR3 protein is CASSQAGRQGPYEQYF. The CDR3 DNA reads TGTGCCAGCAGCCAAGCGGGGAGACAGGGTCCTTACGAGCAGTACTTC.

V is TRBV20-1 and J is TRBJ1-2, with TRBD1 as a possible D gene (6 bases). This CDR3 has 10 amino acids. Deletions cut 3 bases from V and 8 bases from J, with 7 bases between. Germline V lookup: CDR1 DFQATT, CDR2 SNEGSKA (reference sequence). The CDR3 here is CSASGGGYTF. The CDR3 region has the DNA TGCAGTGCTAGTGGGGGCGGCTACACCTTC.

This chain's CDR3 is CASSLGAQGGSGNTIYF. CDR3 bases: TGCGCCAGCAGCTTGGGGGCGCAGGGCGGTTCTGGAAACACCATATATTTT. The chain carries TRBV4-3 and TRBJ1-3; tentatively, D is TRBD1 (6 bases). The V and J ends lost 5 bases and 1 base respectively, with 18 bases between them. The CDR3 sequence is 17 residues long. CDR1 is LGHNA and CDR2 is YSLEER in the germline V gene.